This T cell receptor beta chain was sequenced in a study of glioma-infiltrating T cells after dendritic cell vaccination. This clone was observed a single time. Amplification used 60 V beta primers and 13 J beta primers. Sequencing was performed with immunoSEQ multiplex PCR; in TCRdb, only in-frame clones are kept and a portion is missing. Found here are around 96,000 clones, roughly 83% of them singletons; the top ten hold 6%. Isocitrate dehydrogenase mutation was absent in all glioblastoma patients. The source was blood, collected before dendritic cell vaccination. This receptor was taken from a human donor with glioblastoma.

CDR3 in DNA: TGTGCCAGCAGTGACCTCCAGGGATCTGAAGCTTTCTTT. The encoded protein is CASSDLQGSEAFF. The V and J genes are TRBV6-4 and TRBJ1-1, with D possibly matching TRBD1 (5 bases). The CDR3 loop spans 13 amino acids. V was pared by 2 bases and J by 6 bases, with 10 bases between. CDR1 and CDR2 from the germline V gene are MRHNA and SNTAGT.